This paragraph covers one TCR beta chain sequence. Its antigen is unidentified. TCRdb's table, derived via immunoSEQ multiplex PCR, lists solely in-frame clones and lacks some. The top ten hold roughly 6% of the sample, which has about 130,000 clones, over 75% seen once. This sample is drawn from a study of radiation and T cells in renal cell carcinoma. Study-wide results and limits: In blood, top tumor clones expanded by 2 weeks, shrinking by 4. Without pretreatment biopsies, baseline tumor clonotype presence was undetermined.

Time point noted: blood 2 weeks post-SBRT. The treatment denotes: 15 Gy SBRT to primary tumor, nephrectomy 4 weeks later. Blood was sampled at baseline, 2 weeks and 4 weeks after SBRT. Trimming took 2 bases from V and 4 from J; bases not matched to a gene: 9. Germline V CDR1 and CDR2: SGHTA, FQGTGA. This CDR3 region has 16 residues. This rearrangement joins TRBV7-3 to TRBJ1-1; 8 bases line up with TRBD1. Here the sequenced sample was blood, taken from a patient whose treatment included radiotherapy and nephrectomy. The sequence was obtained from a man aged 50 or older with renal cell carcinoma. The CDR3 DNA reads TGTGCCAGCAGCTTATTCTCCGACAGGGGAGTCACTGAAGCTTTCTTT. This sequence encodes CASSLFSDRGVTEAFF. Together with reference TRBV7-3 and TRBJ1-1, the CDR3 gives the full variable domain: GAGVSQTPSNKVTEKGKYVELRCDPISGHTALYWYRQSLGQGPEFLIYFQGTGAADDSGLPNDRFFAVRPEGSVSTLKIQRTERGDSAVYLCASSLFSDRGVTEAFFGQGTRLTVV.